Shown below are 21 T cell receptor beta chains from a single sample sequenced in a study of cytomegalovirus exposure and HLA in healthy donors. The assay was immunoSEQ multiplex PCR, and TCRdb's table has in-frame clones only and misses some. This table holds under 400,000 clones, approximately 91% found once. The specimen was PBMCs. These receptors came from a man younger than 40 in good health and CMV-seronegative.

This clone was seen only once. The V gene is TRBV27, the J gene TRBJ1-2, with D possibly matching TRBD1 (5 bases). The CDR3 runs to 15 residues. Trimming removed 2 bases from V and 2 bases from J, with 12 bases in between. Germline V CDR1 and CDR2: MNHEY, SMNVEV (reference sequence). CDR3 loop: CASSLKGLTNYGYTF. Here the CDR3 DNA reads TGTGCCAGCAGTTTAAAGGGGCTCACAAACTATGGCTACACCTTC.

This clone was seen just once. The chain recombines TRBV11-2 with TRBJ1-6; perhaps TRBD1 as D (5 bases). Germline CDR1 is SGHAT and CDR2 is FQNNGV. V was shortened by 1 base and J by 7 bases, with 14 bases between the two germline ends. CDR3 length equals 16 residues. Here the CDR3 DNA reads TGTGCCAGCAGCTTAGTCGGAGGGGCGGTCAATTCACCCCTCCACTTT. Translation gives CASSLVGGAVNSPLHF.

CDR3 sequence (DNA): TGTGCCAGCAGCGTACAGGGGGCGGGCACAGATACGCAGTATTTT. It is translated as CASSVQGAGTDTQYF. J is TRBJ2-3 and V is TRBV9, with 8 bases aligning to TRBD1. V lost 1 base and J lost 1; bases outside the gene matches: 2. CDR1 is SGDLS, CDR2 YYNGEE, per germline. This CDR3 is built from 15 residues.

A single count supports this clone. J is TRBJ2-7 and V is TRBV6-1, with D perhaps matching TRBD1 (6 bases). The CDR3 has 15 amino acids. CDR1 is MNHNS, CDR2 SASEGT, per germline. The V gene lost 0 bases and the J gene lost 2 bases, with 11 bases spanning the gap. CDR3 bases: TGTGCCAGCAGTGAAGCGCTTCGGACAGCCTACGAGCAGTACTTC. The encoded protein is CASSEALRTAYEQYF.

The chain couples TRBV9 to TRBJ2-3; 10 nucleotides agree with TRBD2. The CDR3 spans 18 residues. V lost 4 bases, J lost 1 base, and 12 bases stayed unmatched. CDR1 and CDR2 from the germline V gene are SGDLS and YYNGEE. The CDR3 loop is CASSLKPTGTSGTDTQYF. The CDR3 DNA reads as TGTGCCAGCAGCCTCAAACCGACCGGGACTAGCGGCACAGATACGCAGTATTTT.

This sequence joins TRBV7-8 and TRBJ2-3; D might be TRBD1 (7 bases). The CDR3 sequence is 15 residues long. V gave up 3 bases and J gave up 4 bases, with 14 bases separating them. CDR1 is SGHVS and CDR2 is FQNEAQ in the germline V gene. CDR3 sequence: CASSFAGGIADTQYF. For the CDR3, the DNA is TGTGCCAGCAGCTTTGCAGGGGGGATCGCAGATACGCAGTATTTT.

The chain employs TRBV7-9 and TRBJ1-4; 10 nucleotides agree with TRBD1. The CDR3 totals 16 residues. Germline-derived CDR1 and CDR2 are SEHNR and FQNEAQ (reference sequence). V gave up 1 base and J gave up 5 bases; unmatched junction bases: 4. CDR3 residues: CASSLGDRGYNEKLFF. In DNA form, the CDR3 reads TGTGCCAGCAGCTTAGGGGACAGGGGTTACAATGAAAAACTGTTTTTT.

The chain is built from TRBV4-3 and TRBJ2-4; 7 positions match TRBD1. Looked up from germline, CDR1 is LGHNA and CDR2 is YSLEER. J lost 1 base, V lost 4 bases, and 4 bases had no gene match. CDR3 size: 15 residues. Here the CDR3 DNA reads TGCGCCAGCAGCCCCACAGGGGACGCCAAAAACATTCAGTACTTC. Translating gives CASSPTGDAKNIQYF.

This clone was detected only a few times. The chain joins TRBV19 to TRBJ1-2; 7 nucleotides line up with TRBD1. CDR3 size: 13 residues. V gave up 9 bases and J gave up 4 bases; unmatched junction bases: 8. Germline-derived CDR1 and CDR2 are LNHDA and SQIVND (reference sequence). The CDR3 sequence is CASRDRALYGYTF. The CDR3 DNA sequence: TGTGCCAGCCGGGACAGAGCCCTCTATGGCTACACCTTC.

The chain links TRBV4-2 to TRBJ1-6; no reliable D call. CDR3 length: 16 amino acids. The V end lost 2 bases, the J end lost 4 bases, and 12 bases lay between the germline ends. Germline V gene lookup returns CDR1 LGHNA and CDR2 YNFKEQ. CDR3: CASSQTGGTYNSPLHF. Here the CDR3 DNA reads TGTGCCAGCAGCCAAACGGGAGGTACTTATAATTCACCCCTCCACTTT.

The chain joins TRBV11-2 to TRBJ1-2; D is unclear. CDR3 length: 13 residues. Trimming shortened V by 5 bases and J by 8 bases, and 15 bases separated the two germline ends. Germline V lookup: CDR1 SGHAT, CDR2 FQNNGV. This chain's CDR3 is CASSPESWWGYTF. DNA for the CDR3: TGTGCCAGCAGCCCCGAGTCGTGGTGGGGCTACACCTTC.

The rearrangement joins TRBV27 to TRBJ2-1; the match to TRBD2 covers 8 bases. Germline V lookup: CDR1 MNHEY, CDR2 SMNVEV (reference sequence). The CDR3 is 15 amino acids. The V and J ends lost 4 bases and 0 bases, in that order; junction bases with no gene match: 2. DNA of the CDR3: TGTGCCAGCAGTTCCGCGGGGGGCTCCTACAATGAGCAGTTCTTC. Translation gives CASSSAGGSYNEQFF.

The chain has TRBV5-4 and TRBJ2-7, with 9 positions matching TRBD1. The CDR3 spans 15 residues. The ends lost 2 bases at V and 2 bases at J; junction bases unmatched: 5. In germline, CDR1 is SGHNT, CDR2 YYREEE (reference sequence). The DNA of the CDR3 is TGTGCCAGCAGCTTTGACAGGGGGGGCACCTACGAGCAGTACTTC. It yields the protein CASSFDRGGTYEQYF.

This clone appeared once. The chain is built from TRBV5-6 and TRBJ1-5; tentative D call: TRBD1 (6 bases). The length of the CDR3 is 13 residues. Germline V gene sequence: CDR1 SGHDT, CDR2 YYEEEE. Deletions cut 3 bases from V and 6 bases from J, with 10 bases between. CDR3 region: CASSYRESQPQHF. CDR3 DNA: TGTGCCAGCAGCTACAGGGAAAGTCAGCCCCAGCATTTT.

The chain uses TRBV2 and TRBJ2-7; TRBD2 agrees at 8 bases. This CDR3 is built from 15 residues. V was clipped by 5 bases and J by 3 bases; unmatched bases: 9. The germline V gene encodes CDR1 SNHLY and CDR2 FYNNEI. The CDR3 spells CASSYLTAGGYEQYF. CDR3 coding DNA: TGTGCCAGCAGTTACTTGACGGCGGGGGGCTACGAGCAGTACTTC.

This chain links TRBV4-3 with TRBJ1-3; D possibly corresponds to TRBD1 (6 bases). Trimming stripped 1 base from V and 5 bases from J, with 15 bases between. CDR1 LGHNA and CDR2 YSLEER come from the germline V gene. This CDR3 has 16 residues. The DNA of the CDR3 is TGCGCCAGCAGCCAAGCCGCCCAGGGGCCCAGAAACACCATATATTTT. Its translation is CASSQAAQGPRNTIYF.

The rearrangement joins TRBV21-1 to TRBJ2-5; whether TRBD1, the table's D call, matches the DNA was not checked. TRBV21-1 corresponds to a pseudogene. The CDR3 has 17 residues. CDR3 nucleotide sequence: TGTGCCAGCAGCAGAGGGAAAGGGAGGACAGGGAAGAAGACCCAGTACTTC. Its protein product is CASSRGKGRTGKKTQYF.

This rearrangement joins TRBV7-2 to TRBJ1-5; D perhaps matches TRBD1 (5 bases). Between the trimmed V and J ends, which lost 1 base and 5 bases, there was a span of 18 bases. Germline assignment: CDR1 SGHTA and CDR2 FQGNSA. The CDR3 contains 17 residues. CDR3 loop: CASSLGPHSTADQPQHF. The CDR3 DNA is TGTGCCAGCAGCTTAGGTCCGCACTCGACAGCCGATCAGCCCCAGCATTTT.

The gene calls are TRBV10-3 and TRBJ2-7; 9 nucleotides match TRBD1. The CDR3 is made up of 17 amino acids. Trimming took 4 bases from V and 6 from J; bases not matched to a gene: 16. In germline, CDR1 is ENHRY, CDR2 SYGVKD. The CDR3 loop is CAISGVRDRDKGGEQYF. CDR3 nucleotide sequence: TGTGCCATCAGTGGAGTTCGGGACAGGGACAAGGGGGGCGAGCAGTACTTC.

The chain is built from TRBV4-1 and TRBJ2-2; D gene unclear. V was cut by 0 bases and J by 4 bases, with 3 bases left in between. The CDR3 totals 13 residues. CDR1 is MGHRA and CDR2 is YSYEKL in the germline V gene. For the CDR3, the DNA is TGCGCCAGCAGCCAAGACATCACCGGGGAGCTGTTTTTT. Translated, it gives CASSQDITGELFF.

This sequence joins TRBV4-2 and TRBJ2-7, with 13 bases aligning to TRBD2. The CDR3 extends over 16 amino acids. J gave up 2 bases and V 0 bases, and 1 base lay outside the gene matches. Germline V CDR1 and CDR2: LGHNA, YNFKEQ. The CDR3 DNA follows: TGTGCCAGCAGCCAAGAGGGACTAGCGGGGACCTACGAGCAGTACTTC. Translated, it gives CASSQEGLAGTYEQYF.